Listed here are 9 T cell receptor beta chains from one sample, sequenced in a study of cytomegalovirus exposure and HLA in healthy donors. Both 60 Vbeta primers and 13 Jbeta primers went into the PCR. Sequencing used immunoSEQ multiplex PCR; TCRdb keeps in-frame clones, though not all of them. The sample includes under 200,000 clones, 65% to 70% of them seen just once. Sequencing was done on a sample of PBMCs. The receptors derive from a woman aged 18-29 years in good health and CMV-seropositive.

The CDR3 sequence is CAWSRGQVSGNTIYF. The DNA for the CDR3 is TGTGCCTGGAGTAGGGGACAGGTCTCTGGAAACACCATATATTTT. The chain links TRBV30 to TRBJ1-3, with 8 bases identical to TRBD1. This CDR3 spans 15 amino acids. V lost 2 bases, J lost 0 bases, and 3 bases stayed unmatched. Germline CDR1 GTSNPN, CDR2 SVGIG (reference sequence).

The J gene is TRBJ2-7, the V gene TRBV5-1; tentative D call: TRBD1 (6 bases). The germline V gene has CDR1 SGHRS and CDR2 YFSETQ. Trimming stripped 4 bases from V and 5 bases from J, with 13 bases between. CDR3 length: 13 amino acids. This CDR3 reads CASSAQGRNEQYF. As DNA, the CDR3 is TGCGCCAGCAGCGCCCAGGGGCGGAACGAGCAGTACTTC.

J is TRBJ1-1 and V is TRBV30; no reliable D call. The ends were cut back, 1 base at V and 1 base at J, with 7 bases in the middle. The CDR3 extends over 13 amino acids. Germline V gives CDR1 GTSNPN, CDR2 SVGIG (reference sequence). The CDR3 nucleotides read TGTGCCTGGAGTGCACACCCGAACACTGAAGCTTTCTTT. Its translation: CAWSAHPNTEAFF.

This clone has only a few counts. The V and J genes are TRBV7-3 and TRBJ1-6, with D uncertain. From germline, CDR1 is SGHTA and CDR2 FQGTGA. The CDR3 length is 13 residues. V was shortened by 6 bases and J by 6 bases, with 9 bases between the two germline ends. CDR3 bases: TGTGCCAGCAGGTCAGGCGCTAATTCACCCCTCCACTTT. Translated: CASRSGANSPLHF. The variable domain in full, completed from reference TRBV7-3 and TRBJ1-6, reads GAGVSQTPSNKVTEKGKYVELRCDPISGHTALYWYRQSLGQGPEFLIYFQGTGAADDSGLPNDRFFAVRPEGSVSTLKIQRTERGDSAVYLCASRSGANSPLHFGNGTRLTVT.

The CDR3 spells CASSYRAGGYNEQFF. The CDR3 DNA follows: TGTGCCAGCAGTTACCGGGCAGGGGGATACAATGAGCAGTTCTTC. The chain combines TRBV6-5 with TRBJ2-1; 7 nucleotides line up with TRBD1. The CDR3 is 15 amino acids. Unmatched junction bases numbered 5, after V lost 2 bases and J lost 4 bases. Germline CDR1 is MNHEY and CDR2 is SVGAGI.

The chain carries TRBV6-5 and TRBJ2-1; tentatively, D is TRBD2 (5 bases). Germline values: CDR1 MNHEY, CDR2 SVGAGI. V lost 9 bases and J lost 1, with 16 bases in between. The CDR3 spans 15 residues. The CDR3 DNA sequence: TGTGCCAGTAGAATTTTAGGACTTTCCTACAATGAGCAGTTCTTC. This translates into CASRILGLSYNEQFF.

This clone occurred once. The rearrangement links TRBV10-1 to TRBJ2-5, with 8 bases matching TRBD1. Germline V gene lookup returns CDR1 WNHNN and CDR2 SYGVQD (reference sequence). With V trimmed by 5 bases and J by 5 bases, 13 bases remained unmatched. The CDR3 totals 16 residues. CDR3 sequence: CASSQGDQGAGETQYF. The DNA for the CDR3 is TGCGCCAGCAGTCAGGGAGATCAGGGGGCTGGGGAGACCCAGTACTTC.

The rearrangement joins TRBV11-2 to TRBJ1-5; 7 bases fit TRBD1. CDR3 size: 13 residues. Germline V gene data show CDR1 as SGHAT and CDR2 as FQNNGV. Trimming removed 3 bases from V and 6 bases from J; junction bases left unmatched: 2. The CDR3 DNA is TGTGCCAGCAGCTTGGACAGGACTCAGCCCCAGCATTTT. As protein: CASSLDRTQPQHF.

The rearrangement links TRBV19 to TRBJ2-7, with 11 nucleotides matching TRBD2. Germline CDR1 LNHDA, CDR2 SQIVND (reference sequence). The junction had 5 bases not matched to a gene; V was cut back by 5 bases and J by 2 bases. The length of the CDR3 is 15 residues. CDR3 nucleotides: TGTGCCAGTAGTCTGACGGGACTAGCGGCCTACGAGCAGTACTTC. Protein product: CASSLTGLAAYEQYF. The variable domain in full, completed from reference TRBV19 and TRBJ2-7, reads DGGITQSPKYLFRKEGQNVTLSCEQNLNHDAMYWYRQDPGQGLRLIYYSQIVNDFQKGDIAEGYSVSREKKESFPLTVTSAQKNPTAFYLCASSLTGLAAYEQYFGPGTRLTVT.